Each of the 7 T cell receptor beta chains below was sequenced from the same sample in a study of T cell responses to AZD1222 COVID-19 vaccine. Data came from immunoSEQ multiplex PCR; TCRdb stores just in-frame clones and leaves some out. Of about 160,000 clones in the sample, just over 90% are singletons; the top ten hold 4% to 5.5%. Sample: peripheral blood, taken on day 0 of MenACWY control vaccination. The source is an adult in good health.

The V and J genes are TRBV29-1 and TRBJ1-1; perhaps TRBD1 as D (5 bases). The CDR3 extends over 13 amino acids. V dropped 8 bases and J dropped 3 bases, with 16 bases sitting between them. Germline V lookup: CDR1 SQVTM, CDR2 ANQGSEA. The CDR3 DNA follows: TGCAGCACTATGCAGGGTGGAGACACTGAAGCTTTCTTT. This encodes CSTMQGGDTEAFF.

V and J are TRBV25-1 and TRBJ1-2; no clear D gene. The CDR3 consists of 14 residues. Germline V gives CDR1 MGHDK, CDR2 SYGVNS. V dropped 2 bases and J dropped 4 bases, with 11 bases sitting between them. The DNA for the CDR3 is TGTGCCAGCAGTGAAGCCGGTGGCGGCTATGGCTACACCTTC. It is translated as CASSEAGGGYGYTF.

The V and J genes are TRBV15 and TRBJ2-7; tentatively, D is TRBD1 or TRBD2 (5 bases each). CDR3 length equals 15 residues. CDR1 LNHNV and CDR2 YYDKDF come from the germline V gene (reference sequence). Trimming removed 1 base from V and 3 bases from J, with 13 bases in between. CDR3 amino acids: CATSRGRTGLYEQYF. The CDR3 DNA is TGTGCCACCAGCAGAGGACGGACGGGGCTCTACGAGCAGTACTTC.

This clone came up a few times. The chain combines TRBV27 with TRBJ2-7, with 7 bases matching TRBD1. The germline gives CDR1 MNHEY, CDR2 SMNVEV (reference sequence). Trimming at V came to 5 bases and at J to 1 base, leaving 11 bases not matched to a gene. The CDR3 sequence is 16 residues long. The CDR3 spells CASSTRDSAPSYEQYF. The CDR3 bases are TGTGCCAGCAGTACAAGGGACAGCGCCCCTTCCTACGAGCAGTACTTC.

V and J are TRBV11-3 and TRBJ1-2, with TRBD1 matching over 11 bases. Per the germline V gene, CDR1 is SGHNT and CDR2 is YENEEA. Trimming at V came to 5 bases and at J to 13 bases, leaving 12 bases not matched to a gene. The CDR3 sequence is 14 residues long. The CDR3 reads CASSASTDRGQGTF. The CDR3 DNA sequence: TGTGCCAGCAGCGCCTCCACGGACAGGGGGCAGGGCACCTTC. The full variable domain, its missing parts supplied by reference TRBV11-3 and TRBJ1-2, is EAGVVQSPRYKIIEKKQPVAFWCNPISGHNTLYWYLQNLGQGPELLIRYENEEAVDDSQLPKDRFSAERLKGVDSTLKIQPAELGDSAVYLCASSASTDRGQGTFGSGTRLTVV.

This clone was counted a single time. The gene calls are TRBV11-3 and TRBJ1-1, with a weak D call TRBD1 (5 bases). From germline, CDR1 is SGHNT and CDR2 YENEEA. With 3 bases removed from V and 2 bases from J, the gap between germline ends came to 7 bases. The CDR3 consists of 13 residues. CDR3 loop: CASSFGTNTEAFF. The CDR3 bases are TGTGCCAGCAGCTTCGGGACCAACACTGAAGCTTTCTTT. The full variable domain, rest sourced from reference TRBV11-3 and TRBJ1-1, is EAGVVQSPRYKIIEKKQPVAFWCNPISGHNTLYWYLQNLGQGPELLIRYENEEAVDDSQLPKDRFSAERLKGVDSTLKIQPAELGDSAVYLCASSFGTNTEAFFGQGTRLTVV.

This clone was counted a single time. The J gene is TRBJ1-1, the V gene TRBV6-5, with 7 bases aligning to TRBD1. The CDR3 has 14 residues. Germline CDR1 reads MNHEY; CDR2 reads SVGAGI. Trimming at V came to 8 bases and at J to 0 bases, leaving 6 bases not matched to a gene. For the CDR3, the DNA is TGTGCCAGCTCCCCGGGACAGATGAACACTGAAGCTTTCTTT. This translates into CASSPGQMNTEAFF.